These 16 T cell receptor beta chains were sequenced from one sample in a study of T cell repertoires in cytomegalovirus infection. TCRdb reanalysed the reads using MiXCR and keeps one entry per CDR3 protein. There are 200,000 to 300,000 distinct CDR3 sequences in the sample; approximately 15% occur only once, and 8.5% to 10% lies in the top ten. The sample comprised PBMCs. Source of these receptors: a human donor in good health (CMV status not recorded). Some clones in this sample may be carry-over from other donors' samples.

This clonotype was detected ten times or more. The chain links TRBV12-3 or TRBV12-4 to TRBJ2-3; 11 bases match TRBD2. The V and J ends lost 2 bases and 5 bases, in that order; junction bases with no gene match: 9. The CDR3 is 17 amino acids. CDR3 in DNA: TGTGCCAGCAGTTTAATCGCTAGCGGGGGGCAAGGAGATACGCAGTATTTT. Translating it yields CASSLIASGGQGDTQYF.

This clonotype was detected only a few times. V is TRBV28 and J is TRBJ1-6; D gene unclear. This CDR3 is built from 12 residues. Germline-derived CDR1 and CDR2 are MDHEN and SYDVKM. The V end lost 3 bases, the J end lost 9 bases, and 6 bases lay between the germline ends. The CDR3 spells CASSFLVSPLHF. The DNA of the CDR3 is TGTGCCAGCAGTTTCCTAGTTTCACCCCTCCACTTT.

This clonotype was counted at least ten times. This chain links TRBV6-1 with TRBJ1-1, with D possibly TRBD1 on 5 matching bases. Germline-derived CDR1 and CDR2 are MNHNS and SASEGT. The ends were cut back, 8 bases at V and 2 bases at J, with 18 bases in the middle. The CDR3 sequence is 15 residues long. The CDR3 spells CASSPSTAANTEAFF. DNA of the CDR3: TGTGCCAGCTCCCCCTCGACAGCAGCAAACACTGAAGCTTTCTTT.

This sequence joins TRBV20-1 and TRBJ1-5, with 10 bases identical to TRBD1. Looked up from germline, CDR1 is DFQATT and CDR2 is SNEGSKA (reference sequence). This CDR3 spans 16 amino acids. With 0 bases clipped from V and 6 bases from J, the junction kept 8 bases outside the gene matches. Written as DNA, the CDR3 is TGCAGTGCTAGAGACCCGATGGGACAGGGGAGTCAGCCCCAGCATTTT. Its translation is CSARDPMGQGSQPQHF.

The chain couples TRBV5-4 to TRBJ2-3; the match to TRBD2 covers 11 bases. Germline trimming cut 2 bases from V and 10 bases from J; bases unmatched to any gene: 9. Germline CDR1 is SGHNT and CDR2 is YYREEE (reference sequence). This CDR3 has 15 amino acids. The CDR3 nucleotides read TGTGCCAGCAGCTTTCTAGCGGGAGGTATTTCGTCGCAGTATTTT. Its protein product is CASSFLAGGISSQYF.

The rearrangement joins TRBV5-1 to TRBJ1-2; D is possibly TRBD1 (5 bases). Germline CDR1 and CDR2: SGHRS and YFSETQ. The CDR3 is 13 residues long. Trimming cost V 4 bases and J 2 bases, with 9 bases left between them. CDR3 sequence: CASSAGRNYGYTF. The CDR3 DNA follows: TGCGCCAGCAGCGCGGGACGGAACTATGGCTACACCTTC.

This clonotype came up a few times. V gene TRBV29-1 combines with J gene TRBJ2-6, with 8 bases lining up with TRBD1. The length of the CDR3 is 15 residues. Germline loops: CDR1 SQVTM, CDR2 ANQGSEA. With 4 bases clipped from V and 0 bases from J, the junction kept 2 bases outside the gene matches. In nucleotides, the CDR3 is TGCAGCGTTGCCACAGGGGGCTCTGGGGCCAACGTCCTGACTTTC. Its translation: CSVATGGSGANVLTF.

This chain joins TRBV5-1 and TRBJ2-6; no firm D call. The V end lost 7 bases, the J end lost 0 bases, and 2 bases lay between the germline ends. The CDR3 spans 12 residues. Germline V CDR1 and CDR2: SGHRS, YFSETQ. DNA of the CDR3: TGCGCCAGCCTCTCTGGGGCCAACGTCCTGACTTTC. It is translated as CASLSGANVLTF.

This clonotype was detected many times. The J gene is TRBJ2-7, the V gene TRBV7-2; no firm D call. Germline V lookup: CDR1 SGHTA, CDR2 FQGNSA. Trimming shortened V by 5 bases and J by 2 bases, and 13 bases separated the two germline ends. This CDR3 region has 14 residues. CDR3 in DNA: TGTGCCAGCAGCGGAGTGCCTGGGGCCTACGAGCAGTACTTC. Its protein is CASSGVPGAYEQYF.

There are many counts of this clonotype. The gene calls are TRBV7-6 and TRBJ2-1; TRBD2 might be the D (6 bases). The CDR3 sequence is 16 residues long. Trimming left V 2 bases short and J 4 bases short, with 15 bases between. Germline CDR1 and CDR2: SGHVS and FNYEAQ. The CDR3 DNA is TGTGCCAGCAGCTTATGGGGGAGGAGGGTTTACAATGAGCAGTTCTTC. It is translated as CASSLWGRRVYNEQFF.

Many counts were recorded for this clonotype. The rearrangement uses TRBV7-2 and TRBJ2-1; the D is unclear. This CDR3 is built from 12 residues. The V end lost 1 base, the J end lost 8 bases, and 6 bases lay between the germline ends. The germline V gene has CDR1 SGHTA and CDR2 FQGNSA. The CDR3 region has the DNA TGTGCCAGCAGCTTAGTAGGGTATGAGCAGTTCTTC. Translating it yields CASSLVGYEQFF.

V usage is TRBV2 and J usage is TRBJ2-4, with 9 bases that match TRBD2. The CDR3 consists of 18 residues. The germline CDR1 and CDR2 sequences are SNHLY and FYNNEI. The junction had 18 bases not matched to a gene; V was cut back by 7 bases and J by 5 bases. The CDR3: CASMRGLGGRAPENIQYF. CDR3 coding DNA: TGTGCCAGCATGAGGGGCTTGGGCGGGAGGGCCCCCGAAAACATTCAGTACTTC.

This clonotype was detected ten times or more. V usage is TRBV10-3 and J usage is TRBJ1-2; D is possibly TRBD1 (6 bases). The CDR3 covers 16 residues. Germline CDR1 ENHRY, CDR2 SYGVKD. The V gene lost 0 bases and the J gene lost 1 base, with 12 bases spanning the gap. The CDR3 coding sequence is TGTGCCATCAGTGAGTCACCGGGGGGCGTTAACTATGGCTACACCTTC. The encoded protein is CAISESPGGVNYGYTF.

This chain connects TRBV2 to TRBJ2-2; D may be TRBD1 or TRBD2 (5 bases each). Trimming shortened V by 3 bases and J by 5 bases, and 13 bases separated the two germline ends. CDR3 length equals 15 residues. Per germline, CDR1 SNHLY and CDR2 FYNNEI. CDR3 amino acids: CASSEEVSGTGELFF. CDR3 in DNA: TGTGCCAGCAGTGAGGAGGTTTCAGGGACCGGGGAGCTGTTTTTT.

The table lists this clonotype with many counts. CDR3 in DNA: TGTGCCAGCAGCTTGTTTTCCACGTCTAGCACAGATACGCAGTATTTT. It yields the protein CASSLFSTSSTDTQYF. The chain combines TRBV5-6 with TRBJ2-3; D not resolved. The CDR3 covers 16 residues. Trimming stripped 1 base from V and 0 bases from J, with 12 bases between. Per germline, CDR1 SGHDT and CDR2 YYEEEE.

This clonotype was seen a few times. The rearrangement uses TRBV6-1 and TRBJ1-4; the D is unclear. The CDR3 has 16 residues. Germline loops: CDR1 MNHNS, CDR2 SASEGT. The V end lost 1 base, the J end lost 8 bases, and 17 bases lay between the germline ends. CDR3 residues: CASSEVPWPLREKLFF. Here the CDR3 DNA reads TGTGCCAGCAGTGAAGTGCCCTGGCCTTTAAGAGAAAAACTGTTTTTT.